This T cell receptor beta chain is from a study of PD-L1 blockade in urothelial cancer. About the research overall: Beginning in about 2014, patients received atezolizumab, given as 1,200 mg intravenously every 3 weeks. Analyzed time points were 3 weeks (second dose) and 6 weeks after therapy began.

A single count supports this clone. Germline V gene sequence: CDR1 SGHDT, CDR2 YYEEEE. CDR3 length: 16 amino acids. After removal of 3 bases from V and 7 bases from J, the junction contained 12 bases not matched to a gene. Sequenced by immunoSEQ multiplex PCR; TCRdb stores in-frame clones only, minus some. Of approximately 48,000 clones in the sample, more than 75% were seen once. Specimen: PBMCs, collected around atezolizumab (anti-PD-L1) treatment. The TCR sequence derives from a man aged 60 to 75 with urothelial cancer. The chain carries TRBV5-6 and TRBJ2-3; 9 nucleotides line up with TRBD1. In DNA form, the CDR3 reads TGTGCCAGCAGCTCCGGTGGGACAGGGCTTCGGAATACGCAGTATTTT. As protein: CASSSGGTGLRNTQYF.